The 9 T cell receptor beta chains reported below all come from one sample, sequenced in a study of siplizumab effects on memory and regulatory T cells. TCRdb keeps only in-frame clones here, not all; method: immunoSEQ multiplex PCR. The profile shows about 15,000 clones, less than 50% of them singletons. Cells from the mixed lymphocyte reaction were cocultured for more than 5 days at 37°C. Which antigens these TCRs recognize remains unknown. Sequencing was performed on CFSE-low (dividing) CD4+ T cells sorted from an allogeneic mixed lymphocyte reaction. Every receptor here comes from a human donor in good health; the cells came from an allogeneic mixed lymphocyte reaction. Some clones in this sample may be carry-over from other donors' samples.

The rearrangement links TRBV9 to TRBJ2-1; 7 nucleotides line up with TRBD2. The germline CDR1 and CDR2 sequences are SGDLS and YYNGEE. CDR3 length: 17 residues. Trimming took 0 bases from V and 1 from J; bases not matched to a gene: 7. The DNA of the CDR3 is TGTGCCAGCAGCGTAGTGGCTAGCGGCCAATCCTACAATGAGCAGTTCTTC. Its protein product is CASSVVASGQSYNEQFF.

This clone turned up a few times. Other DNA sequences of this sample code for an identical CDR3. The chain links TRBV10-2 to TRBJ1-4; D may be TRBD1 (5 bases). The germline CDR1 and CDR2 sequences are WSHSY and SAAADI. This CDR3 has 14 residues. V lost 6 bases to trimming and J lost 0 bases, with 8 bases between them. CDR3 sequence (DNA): TGCGCCAGCAGCCAGGGTTCAACTAATGAAAAACTGTTTTTT. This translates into CASSQGSTNEKLFF.

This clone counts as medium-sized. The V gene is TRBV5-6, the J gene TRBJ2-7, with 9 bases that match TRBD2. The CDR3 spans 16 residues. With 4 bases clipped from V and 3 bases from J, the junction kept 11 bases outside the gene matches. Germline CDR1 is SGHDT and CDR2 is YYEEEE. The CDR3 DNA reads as TGTGCCAGCAGCCAGACCGGTAGCGGGAGTATCTACGAGCAGTACTTC. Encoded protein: CASSQTGSGSIYEQYF. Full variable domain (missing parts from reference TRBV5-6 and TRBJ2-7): DAGVTQSPTHLIKTRGQQVTLRCSPKSGHDTVSWYQQALGQGPQFIFQYYEEEERQRGNFPDRFSGHQFPNYSSELNVNALLLGDSALYLCASSQTGSGSIYEQYFGPGTRLTVT.

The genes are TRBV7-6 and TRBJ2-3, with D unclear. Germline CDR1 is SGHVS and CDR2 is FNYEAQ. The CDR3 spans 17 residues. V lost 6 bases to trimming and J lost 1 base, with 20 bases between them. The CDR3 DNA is TGTGCCAGCAGTTCCGCCGGTGGGCTTGGTGGCACAGATACGCAGTATTTT. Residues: CASSSAGGLGGTDTQYF.

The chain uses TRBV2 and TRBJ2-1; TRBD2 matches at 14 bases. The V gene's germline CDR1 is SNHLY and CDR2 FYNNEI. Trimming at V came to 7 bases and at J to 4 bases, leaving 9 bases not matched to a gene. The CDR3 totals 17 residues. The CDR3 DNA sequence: TGTGCCAGCACCGTGACTAGCGGGAGGGCCGGATACAATGAGCAGTTCTTC. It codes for CASTVTSGRAGYNEQFF.

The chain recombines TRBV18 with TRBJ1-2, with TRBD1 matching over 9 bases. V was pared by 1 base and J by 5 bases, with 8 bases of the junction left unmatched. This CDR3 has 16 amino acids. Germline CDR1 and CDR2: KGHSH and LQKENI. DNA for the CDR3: TGTGCCAGCTCACCACTTACAGGGGGCGATGGTTATGGCTACACCTTC. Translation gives CASSPLTGGDGYGYTF.

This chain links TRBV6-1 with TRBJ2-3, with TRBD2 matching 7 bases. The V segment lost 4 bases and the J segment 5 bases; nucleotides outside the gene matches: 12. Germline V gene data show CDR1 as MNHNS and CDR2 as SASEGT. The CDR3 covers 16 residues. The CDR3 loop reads CASSVLPAGVGDTQYF. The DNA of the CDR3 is TGTGCCAGCAGTGTCCTCCCTGCGGGAGTGGGAGATACGCAGTATTTT.

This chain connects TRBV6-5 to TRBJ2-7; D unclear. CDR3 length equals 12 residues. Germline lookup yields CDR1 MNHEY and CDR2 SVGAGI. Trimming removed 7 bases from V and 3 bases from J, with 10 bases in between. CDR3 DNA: TGTGCCAGCAAGACCGACCGCTACGAGCAGTACTTC. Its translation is CASKTDRYEQYF.

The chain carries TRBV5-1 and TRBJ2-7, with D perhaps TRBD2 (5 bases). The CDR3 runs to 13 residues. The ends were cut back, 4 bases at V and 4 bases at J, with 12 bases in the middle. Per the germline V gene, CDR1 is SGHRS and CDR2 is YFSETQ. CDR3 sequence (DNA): TGCGCCAGCAGCCCTAATGGGAGATACGAGCAGTACTTC. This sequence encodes CASSPNGRYEQYF.